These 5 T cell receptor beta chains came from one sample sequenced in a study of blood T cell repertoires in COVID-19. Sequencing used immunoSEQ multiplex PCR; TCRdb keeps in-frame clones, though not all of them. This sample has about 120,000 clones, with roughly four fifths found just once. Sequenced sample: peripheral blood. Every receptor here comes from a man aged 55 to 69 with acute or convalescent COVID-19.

CDR3 in amino acids: CAWNPDSYEQYF. In DNA, the CDR3 is TGTGCCTGGAACCCCGACAGCTACGAGCAGTACTTC. The rearrangement links TRBV30 to TRBJ2-7; possible D gene TRBD1, 5 bases. CDR1 and CDR2 (germline): GTSNPN, SVGIG (reference sequence). The CDR3 is 12 amino acids. Trimming took 4 bases from V and 3 from J, leaving 10 bases between them.

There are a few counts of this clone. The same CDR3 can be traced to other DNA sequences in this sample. CDR3 DNA sequence: TGCGCCAGCAGCCTCGGACAGGGCTCCTACGAGCAGTACTTC. Translated: CASSLGQGSYEQYF. V gene TRBV4-1 combines with J gene TRBJ2-7; 8 bases line up with TRBD1. V trimming: 4 bases; J trimming: 0 bases; junction bases outside the gene matches: 2. CDR3 length equals 14 residues. The germline V gene encodes CDR1 MGHRA and CDR2 YSYEKL.

CDR3 coding DNA: TGCGCCAGCAGCTTTCTCGCGGGAGGAACCTACGAGCAGTACTTC. Its translation is CASSFLAGGTYEQYF. The chain links TRBV5-1 to TRBJ2-7; 8 bases are a match to TRBD2. Germline V lookup: CDR1 SGHRS, CDR2 YFSETQ. V lost 2 bases and J lost 2; bases outside the gene matches: 6. The CDR3 is 15 residues long.

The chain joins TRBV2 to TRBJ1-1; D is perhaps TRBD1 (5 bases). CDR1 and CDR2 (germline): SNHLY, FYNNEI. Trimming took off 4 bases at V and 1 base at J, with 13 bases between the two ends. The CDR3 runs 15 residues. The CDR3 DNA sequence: TGTGCCAGCAGTGCATACCTCGGGGGGAACACTGAAGCTTTCTTT. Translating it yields CASSAYLGGNTEAFF.

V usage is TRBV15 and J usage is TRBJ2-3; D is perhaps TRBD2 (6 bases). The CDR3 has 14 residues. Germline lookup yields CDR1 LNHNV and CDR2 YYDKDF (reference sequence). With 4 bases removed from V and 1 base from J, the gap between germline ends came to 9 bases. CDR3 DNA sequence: TGTGCCACCAGCACCCGGAGGGGCACAGATACGCAGTATTTT. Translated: CATSTRRGTDTQYF.